This T cell receptor beta chain came from a study of PD-L1 blockade in urothelial cancer. Study information: Male sex and bladder-origin urothelial cancer were recorded for about 85% of the roughly 29 patients.

Germline CDR1 and CDR2: SGHRS and YFSETQ. V was pared by 1 base and J by 1 base, with 2 bases of the junction left unmatched. The CDR3 is made up of 16 amino acids. Noted time point: pretreatment peripheral blood. Urothelial carcinoma, locally advanced or metastatic, affected the patients. Only in-frame clones appear in the TCRdb table, and some are missing; sequencing was by immunoSEQ multiplex PCR. The table lists approximately 67,000 clones, around 87% of them singletons. The TCR comes from a man aged 55 to 70 with urothelial cancer. Sequencing used PBMCs, obtained around atezolizumab (anti-PD-L1) treatment. The chain recombines TRBV5-1 with TRBJ2-5; 12 bases line up with TRBD2. The CDR3 DNA reads as TGCGCCAGCAGCTTGACTAGCGGGGGGACCCAAGAGACCCAGTACTTC. This translates into CASSLTSGGTQETQYF.